Listed here are 13 T cell receptor beta chains from one sample, sequenced in a study of blood T cell repertoires in COVID-19. Only in-frame clones appear in the TCRdb table, and some are missing; sequencing was by immunoSEQ multiplex PCR. Here the sample spans under 60,000 clones, 65% to 85% being singletons. Sequenced input: peripheral blood. These receptors were obtained from a man aged 30 to 39 with COVID-19, enrolled during active disease.

This sequence joins TRBV18 and TRBJ2-3, with a weak D call TRBD2 (5 bases). With 0 bases removed from V and 2 bases from J, the gap between germline ends came to 9 bases. The CDR3 loop spans 15 amino acids. Germline lookup yields CDR1 KGHSH and CDR2 LQKENI. CDR3 protein: CASSPPILVTDTQYF. CDR3 nucleotide sequence: TGTGCCAGCTCACCACCTATACTAGTCACAGATACGCAGTATTTT.

The chain combines TRBV25-1 with TRBJ2-7, with D uncertain. CDR1 MGHDK and CDR2 SYGVNS come from the germline V gene. The CDR3 spans 13 residues. Trimming removed 7 bases at V and 3 bases at J, with 13 bases between. This CDR3 is CASTGKPDYEQYF. CDR3 in DNA: TGTGCCAGCACAGGCAAACCGGACTACGAGCAGTACTTC.

V and J are TRBV6-1 and TRBJ1-5; D possibly corresponds to TRBD1 (6 bases). Between the trimmed V and J ends, which lost 3 bases and 1 base, there was a span of 10 bases. This CDR3 has 15 amino acids. Germline V CDR1 and CDR2: MNHNS, SASEGT. CDR3 sequence (DNA): TGTGCCAGCAGTGATAGGGGGACAAGCAATCAGCCCCAGCATTTT. This encodes CASSDRGTSNQPQHF.

The CDR3 nucleotides are TGTGCCAGCAGCTTAGCACCGGGACAGTACTACGAGCAGTACTTC. Its protein is CASSLAPGQYYEQYF. The chain links TRBV7-2 to TRBJ2-7; 7 nucleotides align to TRBD1. The junction had 5 bases not matched to a gene; V was cut back by 0 bases and J by 3 bases. Germline values: CDR1 SGHTA, CDR2 FQGNSA. CDR3 length: 15 amino acids. Based on the CDR3 plus reference TRBV7-2 and TRBJ2-7, the full variable domain is GAGVSQSPSNKVTEKGKDVELRCDPISGHTALYWYRQSLGQGLEFLIYFQGNSAPDKSGLPSDRFSAERTGGSVSTLTIQRTQQEDSAVYLCASSLAPGQYYEQYFGPGTRLTVT.

As DNA, the CDR3 is TGTGCCAGTAGTATGGGTCTGAGTCAGGTTGAAAAACTGTTTTTT. Translation: CASSMGLSQVEKLFF. The chain recombines TRBV19 with TRBJ1-4; no firm D call. Germline CDR1 and CDR2: LNHDA and SQIVND (reference sequence). The CDR3 runs 15 residues. V gave up 3 bases and J gave up 7 bases, with 15 bases separating them.

The J gene is TRBJ2-7, the V gene TRBV21-1; the table assigns TRBD1, which was not confirmed against the DNA. TRBV21-1 is designated a pseudogene. CDR3 length equals 15 residues. The CDR3 is CASSKVVHRAYEQYF. The CDR3, as DNA: TGTGCCAGCAGCAAAGTGGTCCACAGGGCCTACGAGCAGTACTTC.

The V gene is TRBV9, the J gene TRBJ2-3, with 14 bases that match TRBD2. Germline loops: CDR1 SGDLS, CDR2 YYNGEE. V trimming: 4 bases; J trimming: 9 bases; junction bases outside the gene matches: 7. The CDR3 spans 15 residues. The CDR3 DNA reads as TGTGCCAGCAGCCCGACTAGCGGGAGGGCCCGGACGCAGTATTTT. This codes for CASSPTSGRARTQYF.

This clone was picked up many times. This rearrangement joins TRBV2 to TRBJ2-1; no clear D gene. In germline, CDR1 is SNHLY, CDR2 FYNNEI. The CDR3 spans 14 residues. Trimming stripped 4 bases from V and 7 bases from J, with 14 bases between. CDR3 bases: TGTGCCAGCAGTGGAACGTATCCCGAGAATGAGCAGTTCTTC. Encoded protein: CASSGTYPENEQFF.

The chain has TRBV30 and TRBJ1-6; 12 nucleotides line up with TRBD1. The junction had 2 bases not matched to a gene; V was cut back by 8 bases and J by 6 bases. CDR1 is GTSNPN, CDR2 SVGIG, per germline (reference sequence). The CDR3 contains 13 residues. CDR3 coding DNA: TGTGCCGGGACAGGGGGCTCTAATTCACCCCTCCACTTT. This gives the protein CAGTGGSNSPLHF.

The rearrangement joins TRBV4-1 to TRBJ1-4; TRBD1 matches at 9 bases. This CDR3 region has 16 residues. In germline, CDR1 is MGHRA, CDR2 YSYEKL. V shed 3 bases, J shed 8 bases, and the junction held 10 bases outside the gene matches. CDR3 amino acids: CASSQGSGQGREKLFF. In nucleotides, the CDR3 is TGCGCCAGCAGCCAGGGCTCGGGACAGGGTCGGGAAAAACTGTTTTTT.

This clone was counted between two and nine times. The same CDR3 is also encoded by other DNA sequences in this sample. This chain uses TRBV11-2 with TRBJ1-1; D remains ambiguous. The CDR3 is 13 amino acids. The germline V gene has CDR1 SGHAT and CDR2 FQNNGV. Trimming left V 1 base short and J 0 bases short, with 3 bases between. The CDR3 region is CASSLGVNTEAFF. The CDR3 coding sequence is TGTGCCAGCAGCTTAGGCGTGAACACTGAAGCTTTCTTT. The full variable domain, with the rest looked up from reference TRBV11-2 and TRBJ1-1, is EAGVAQSPRYKIIEKRQSVAFWCNPISGHATLYWYQQILGQGPKLLIQFQNNGVVDDSQLPKDRFSAERLKGVDSTLKIQPAKLEDSAVYLCASSLGVNTEAFFGQGTRLTVV.

The chain combines TRBV6-2 or TRBV6-3 with TRBJ1-4; D is unresolved. CDR1 is MNHEY, CDR2 SVGEGT, per germline. The V and J ends lost 2 bases and 5 bases respectively, with 9 bases between them. The CDR3 loop spans 14 amino acids. In DNA form, the CDR3 reads TGTGCCAGCAGTTACAGGAGATCAAATGAAAAACTGTTTTTT. This gives the protein CASSYRRSNEKLFF.

This chain links TRBV19 with TRBJ2-3, with 7 bases lining up with TRBD1. CDR3 size: 16 residues. The trim removed 4 bases at V and 4 bases at J, leaving 11 bases unmatched. CDR1 and CDR2 (germline): LNHDA, SQIVND (reference sequence). As DNA, the CDR3 is TGTGCCAGTAGTACTTTCGGGACAGCAAACCCAGATACGCAGTATTTT. Protein sequence: CASSTFGTANPDTQYF.